The text below deals with one TCR beta chain. The data were taken from a study of blood T cell repertoires in COVID-19. For the study at large: Samples came from the United States, Italy and Spain, spanning acute and convalescent COVID-19. The analysed material was cDNA or gDNA that came from T cells, B-cell-depleted T cells, or PBMCs.

V was trimmed by 2 bases and J by 0 bases, leaving 8 bases between them. Germline V gene data show CDR1 as MDHEN and CDR2 as SYDVKM. The CDR3 runs to 15 residues. Per the original data handling: Using reference gene primer amplification, nucleated cell counts were estimated. Measured with immunoSEQ multiplex PCR; TCRdb has only the in-frame clones, and not every one. V, J and clone size reflect that table, while D and trimming were determined from the DNA. The profile shows over 150,000 clones, about 88% of them singletons. Specimen: peripheral blood. The sequence derives from a man between 60 and 75 years old with COVID-19, enrolled during active disease. The chain is built from TRBV28 and TRBJ1-5; D is unclear. The CDR3: CASSLQAYSNQPQHF. For the CDR3, the DNA is TGTGCCAGCAGTTTACAGGCGTATAGCAATCAGCCCCAGCATTTT.